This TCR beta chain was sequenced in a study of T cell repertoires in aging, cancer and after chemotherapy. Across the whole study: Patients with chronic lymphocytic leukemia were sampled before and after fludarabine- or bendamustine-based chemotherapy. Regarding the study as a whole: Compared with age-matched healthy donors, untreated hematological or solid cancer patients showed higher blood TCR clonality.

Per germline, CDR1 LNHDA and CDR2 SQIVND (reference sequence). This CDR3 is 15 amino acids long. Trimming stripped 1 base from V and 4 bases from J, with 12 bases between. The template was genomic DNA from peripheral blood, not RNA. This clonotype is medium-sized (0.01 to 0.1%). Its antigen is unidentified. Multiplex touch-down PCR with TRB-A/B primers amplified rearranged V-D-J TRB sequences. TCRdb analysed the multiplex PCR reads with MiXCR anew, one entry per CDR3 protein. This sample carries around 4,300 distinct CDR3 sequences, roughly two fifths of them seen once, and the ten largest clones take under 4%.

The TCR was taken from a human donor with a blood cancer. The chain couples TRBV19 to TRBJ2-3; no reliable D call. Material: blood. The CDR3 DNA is TGTGCCAGTAGTATAGTTCCGAATCGGGCAGATACGCAGTATTTT. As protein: CASSIVPNRADTQYF.